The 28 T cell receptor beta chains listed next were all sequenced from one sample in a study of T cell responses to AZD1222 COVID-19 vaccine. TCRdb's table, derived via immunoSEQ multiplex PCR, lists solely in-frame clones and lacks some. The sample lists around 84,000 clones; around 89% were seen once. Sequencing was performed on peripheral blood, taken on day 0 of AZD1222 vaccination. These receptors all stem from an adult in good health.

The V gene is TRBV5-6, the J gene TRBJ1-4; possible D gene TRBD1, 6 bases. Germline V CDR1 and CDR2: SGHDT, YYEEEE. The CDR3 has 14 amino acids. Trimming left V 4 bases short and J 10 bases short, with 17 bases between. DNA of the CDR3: TGTGCCAGCAGCGATCGACAGGACTTGGGAAAACTGTTTTTT. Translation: CASSDRQDLGKLFF. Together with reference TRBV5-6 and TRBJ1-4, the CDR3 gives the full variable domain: DAGVTQSPTHLIKTRGQQVTLRCSPKSGHDTVSWYQQALGQGPQFIFQYYEEEERQRGNFPDRFSGHQFPNYSSELNVNALLLGDSALYLCASSDRQDLGKLFFGSGTQLSVL.

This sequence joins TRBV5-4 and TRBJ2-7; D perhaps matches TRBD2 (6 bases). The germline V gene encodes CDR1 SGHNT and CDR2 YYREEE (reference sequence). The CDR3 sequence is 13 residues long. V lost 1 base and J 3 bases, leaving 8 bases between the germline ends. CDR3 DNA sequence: TGTGCCAGCAGCTTGTCCGGGGGCTACGAGCAGTACTTC. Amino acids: CASSLSGGYEQYF. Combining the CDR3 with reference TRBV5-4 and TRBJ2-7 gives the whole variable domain ETGVTQSPTHLIKTRGQQVTLRCSSQSGHNTVSWYQQALGQGPQFIFQYYREEENGRGNFPPRFSGLQFPNYSSELNVNALELDDSALYLCASSLSGGYEQYFGPGTRLTVT.

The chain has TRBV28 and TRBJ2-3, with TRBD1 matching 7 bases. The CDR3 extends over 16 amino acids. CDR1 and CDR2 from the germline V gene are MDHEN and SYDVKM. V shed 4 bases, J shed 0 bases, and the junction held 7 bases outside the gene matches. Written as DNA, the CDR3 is TGTGCCAGCAGTTCCACAGGGGTGGGGAGCACAGATACGCAGTATTTT. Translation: CASSSTGVGSTDTQYF. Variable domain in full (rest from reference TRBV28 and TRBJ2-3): DVKVTQSSRYLVKRTGEKVFLECVQDMDHENMFWYRQDPGLGLRLIYFSYDVKMKEKGDIPEGYSVSREKKERFSLILESASTNQTSMYLCASSSTGVGSTDTQYFGPGTRLTVL.

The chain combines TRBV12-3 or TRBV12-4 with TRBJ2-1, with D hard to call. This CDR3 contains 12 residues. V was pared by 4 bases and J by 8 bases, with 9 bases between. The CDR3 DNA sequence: TGTGCCAGCAGTTATGTTCGCTATGAGCAGTTCTTC. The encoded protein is CASSYVRYEQFF.

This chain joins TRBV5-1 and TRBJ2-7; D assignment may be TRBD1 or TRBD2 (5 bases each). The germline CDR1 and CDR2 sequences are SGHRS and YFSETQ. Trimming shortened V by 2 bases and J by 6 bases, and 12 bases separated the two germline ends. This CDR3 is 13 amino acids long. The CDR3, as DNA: TGCGCCAGCAGCTTACCAGGGACCCTCGAGCAGTACTTC. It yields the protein CASSLPGTLEQYF.

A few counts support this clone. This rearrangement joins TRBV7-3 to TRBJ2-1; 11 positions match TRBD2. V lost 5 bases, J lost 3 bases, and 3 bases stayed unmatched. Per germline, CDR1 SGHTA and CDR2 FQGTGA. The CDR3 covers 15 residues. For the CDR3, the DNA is TGTGCCAGCAGCCTAGGACTAGCGGGCTACAATGAGCAGTTCTTC. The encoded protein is CASSLGLAGYNEQFF.

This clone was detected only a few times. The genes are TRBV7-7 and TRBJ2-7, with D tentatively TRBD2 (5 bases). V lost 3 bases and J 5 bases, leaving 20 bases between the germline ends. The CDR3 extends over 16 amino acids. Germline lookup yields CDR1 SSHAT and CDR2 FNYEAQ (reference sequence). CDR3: CASSFCVREPDNEQYF. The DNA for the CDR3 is TGTGCCAGCAGCTTTTGCGTTAGGGAGCCCGACAACGAGCAGTACTTC. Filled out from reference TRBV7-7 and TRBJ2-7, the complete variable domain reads GAGVSQSPRYKVTKRGQDVTLRCDPISSHATLYWYQQALGQGPEFLTYFNYEAQPDKSGLPSDRFSAERPEGSISTLTIQRTEQRDSAMYRCASSFCVREPDNEQYFGPGTRLTVT.

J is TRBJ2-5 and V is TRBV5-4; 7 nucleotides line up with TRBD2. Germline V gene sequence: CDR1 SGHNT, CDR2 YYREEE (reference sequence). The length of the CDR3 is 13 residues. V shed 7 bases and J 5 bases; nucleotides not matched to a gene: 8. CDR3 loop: CASRPGTKETQYF. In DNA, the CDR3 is TGTGCCAGCCGCCCAGGGACTAAGGAGACCCAGTACTTC.

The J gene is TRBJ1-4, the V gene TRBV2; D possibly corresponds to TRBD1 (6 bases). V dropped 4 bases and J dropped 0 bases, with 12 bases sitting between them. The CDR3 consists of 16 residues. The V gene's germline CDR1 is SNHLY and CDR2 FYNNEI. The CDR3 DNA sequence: TGTGCCAGCAGTGGCCGACAGGCTCCAACTAATGAAAAACTGTTTTTT. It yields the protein CASSGRQAPTNEKLFF.

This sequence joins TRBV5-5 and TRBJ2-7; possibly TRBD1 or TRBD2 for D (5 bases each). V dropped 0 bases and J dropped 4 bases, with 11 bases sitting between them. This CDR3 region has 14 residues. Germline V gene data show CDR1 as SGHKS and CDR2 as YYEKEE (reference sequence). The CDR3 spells CASSLDLGVYEQYF. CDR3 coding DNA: TGTGCCAGCAGCTTGGACTTGGGGGTATACGAGCAGTACTTC.

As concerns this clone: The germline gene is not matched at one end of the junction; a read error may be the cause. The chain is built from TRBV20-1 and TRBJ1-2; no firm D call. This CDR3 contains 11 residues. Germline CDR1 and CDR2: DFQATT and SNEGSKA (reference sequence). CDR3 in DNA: TGCAGTGCTAGAGGCTCCATTGGGTTAGCCTTC. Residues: CSARGSIGLAF.

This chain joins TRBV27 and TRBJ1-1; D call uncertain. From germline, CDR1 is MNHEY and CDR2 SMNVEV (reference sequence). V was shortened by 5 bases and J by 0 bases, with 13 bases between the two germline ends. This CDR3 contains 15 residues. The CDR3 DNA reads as TGTGCCAGCAGTCCCTCGATGACCTTGAACACTGAAGCTTTCTTT. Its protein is CASSPSMTLNTEAFF.

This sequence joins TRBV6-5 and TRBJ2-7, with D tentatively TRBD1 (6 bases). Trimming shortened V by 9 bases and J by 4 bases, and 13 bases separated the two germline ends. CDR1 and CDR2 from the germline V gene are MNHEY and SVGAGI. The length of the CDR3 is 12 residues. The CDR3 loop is CASQGITYEQYF. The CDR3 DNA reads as TGTGCCAGTCAGGGGATAACGTACGAGCAGTACTTC.

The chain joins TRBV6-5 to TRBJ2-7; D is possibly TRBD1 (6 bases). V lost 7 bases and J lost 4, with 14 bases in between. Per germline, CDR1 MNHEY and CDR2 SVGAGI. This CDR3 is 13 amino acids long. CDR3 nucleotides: TGTGCCAGCACAGGGGAGCGGCGATACGAGCAGTACTTC. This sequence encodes CASTGERRYEQYF.

The CDR3 DNA is TGTGCCAGCAGCTTGGCAAAGCCAAACTATGGCTACACCTTC. Translated, it gives CASSLAKPNYGYTF. This chain joins TRBV5-4 and TRBJ1-2; D gene unclear. The germline V gene encodes CDR1 SGHNT and CDR2 YYREEE (reference sequence). The CDR3 is 14 residues long. Trimming stripped 0 bases from V and 2 bases from J, with 8 bases between.

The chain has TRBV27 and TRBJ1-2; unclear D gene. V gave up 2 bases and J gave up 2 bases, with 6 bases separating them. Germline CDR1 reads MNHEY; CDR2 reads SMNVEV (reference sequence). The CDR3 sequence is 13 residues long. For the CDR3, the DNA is TGTGCCAGCAGTTTAAGCCGGAACTATGGCTACACCTTC. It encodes CASSLSRNYGYTF.

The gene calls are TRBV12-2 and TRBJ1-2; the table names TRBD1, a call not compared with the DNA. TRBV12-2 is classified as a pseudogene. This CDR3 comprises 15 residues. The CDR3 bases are TGTGCAGGTCGCTTAGCTCTTACAGATATCTATGGCTACACCTTC. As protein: CAGRLALTDIYGYTF.

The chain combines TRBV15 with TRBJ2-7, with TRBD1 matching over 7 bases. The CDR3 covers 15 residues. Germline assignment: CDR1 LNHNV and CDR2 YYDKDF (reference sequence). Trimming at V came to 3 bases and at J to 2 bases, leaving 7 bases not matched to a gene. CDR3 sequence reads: CATSSRDSGTYEQYF. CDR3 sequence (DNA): TGTGCCACCAGCAGTCGGGACAGCGGAACCTACGAGCAGTACTTC. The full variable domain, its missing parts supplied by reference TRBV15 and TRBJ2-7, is DAMVIQNPRYQVTQFGKPVTLSCSQTLNHNVMYWYQQKSSQAPKLLFHYYDKDFNNEADTPDNFQSRRPNTSFCFLDIRSPGLGDTAMYLCATSSRDSGTYEQYFGPGTRLTVT.

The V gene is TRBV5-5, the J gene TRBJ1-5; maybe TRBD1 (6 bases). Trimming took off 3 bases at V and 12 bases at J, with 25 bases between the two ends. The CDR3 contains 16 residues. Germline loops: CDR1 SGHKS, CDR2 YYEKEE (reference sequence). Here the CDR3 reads CASSSPQGDTALNQHF. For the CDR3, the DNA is TGTGCCAGCAGCTCACCACAAGGGGACACGGCTTTGAACCAGCATTTT.

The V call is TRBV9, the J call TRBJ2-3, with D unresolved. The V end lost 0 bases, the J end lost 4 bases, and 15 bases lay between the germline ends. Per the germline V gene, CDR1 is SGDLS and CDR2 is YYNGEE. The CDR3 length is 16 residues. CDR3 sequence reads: CASSVGTPGSSDTQYF. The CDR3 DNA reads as TGTGCCAGCAGCGTAGGAACTCCTGGGTCCTCAGATACGCAGTATTTT.

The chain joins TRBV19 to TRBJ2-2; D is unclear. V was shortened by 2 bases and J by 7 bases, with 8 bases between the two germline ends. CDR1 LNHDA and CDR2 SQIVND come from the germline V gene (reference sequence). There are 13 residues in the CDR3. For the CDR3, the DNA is TGTGCCAGTAGTATACGTCGGAACGGGGAGCTGTTTTTT. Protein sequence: CASSIRRNGELFF.

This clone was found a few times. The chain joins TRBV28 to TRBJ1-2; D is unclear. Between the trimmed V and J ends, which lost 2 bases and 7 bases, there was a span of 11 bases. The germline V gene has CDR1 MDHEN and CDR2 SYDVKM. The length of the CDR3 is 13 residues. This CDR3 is CASSLAVLSGYTF. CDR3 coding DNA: TGTGCCAGCAGTTTAGCCGTGCTCTCTGGCTACACCTTC.

In nucleotides, the CDR3 is TGTGCCTGGAGTGTTTCCGGACAGGGGAGAAGCTACACCTTC. This gives the protein CAWSVSGQGRSYTF. This chain connects TRBV30 to TRBJ1-2, with TRBD1 identical over 9 bases. The ends lost 0 bases at V and 9 bases at J; junction bases unmatched: 8. Germline V gene lookup returns CDR1 GTSNPN and CDR2 SVGIG (reference sequence). The CDR3 loop spans 14 amino acids.

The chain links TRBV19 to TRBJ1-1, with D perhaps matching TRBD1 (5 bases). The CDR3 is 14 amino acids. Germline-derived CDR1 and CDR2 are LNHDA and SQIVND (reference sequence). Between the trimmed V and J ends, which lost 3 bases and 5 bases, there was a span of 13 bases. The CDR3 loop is CASSMLQGVTEAFF. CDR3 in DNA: TGTGCCAGTAGTATGCTCCAGGGAGTAACTGAAGCTTTCTTT.

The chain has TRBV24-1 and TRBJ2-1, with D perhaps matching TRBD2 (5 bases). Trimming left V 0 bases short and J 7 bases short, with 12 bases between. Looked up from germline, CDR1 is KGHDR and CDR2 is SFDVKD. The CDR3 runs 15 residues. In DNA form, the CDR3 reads TGTGCCACCAGTGATTTGCTAGCTGGGCAGAATGAGCAGTTCTTC. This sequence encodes CATSDLLAGQNEQFF.

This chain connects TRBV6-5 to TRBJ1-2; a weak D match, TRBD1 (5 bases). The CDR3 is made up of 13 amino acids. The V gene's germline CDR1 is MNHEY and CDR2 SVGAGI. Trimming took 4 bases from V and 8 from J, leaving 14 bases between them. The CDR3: CASSSGGSRGYTF. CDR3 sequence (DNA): TGTGCCAGCAGTTCGGGGGGGAGTAGGGGCTACACCTTC.

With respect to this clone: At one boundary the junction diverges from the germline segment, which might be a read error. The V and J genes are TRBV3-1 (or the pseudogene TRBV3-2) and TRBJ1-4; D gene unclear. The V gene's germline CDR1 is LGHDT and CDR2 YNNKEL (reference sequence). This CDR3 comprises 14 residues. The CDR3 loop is CASSQEGPKEKLFF. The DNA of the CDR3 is TGTGCCAGCAGCCAAGAGGGTCCTAAGGAAAAACTGTTTTTT.

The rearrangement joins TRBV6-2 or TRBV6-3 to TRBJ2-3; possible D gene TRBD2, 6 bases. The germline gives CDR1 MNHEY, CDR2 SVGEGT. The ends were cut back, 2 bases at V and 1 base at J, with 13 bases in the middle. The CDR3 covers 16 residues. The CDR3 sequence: CASSYPSGSGTDTQYF. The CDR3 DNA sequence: TGTGCCAGCAGTTACCCGTCCGGGAGCGGCACAGATACGCAGTATTTT.